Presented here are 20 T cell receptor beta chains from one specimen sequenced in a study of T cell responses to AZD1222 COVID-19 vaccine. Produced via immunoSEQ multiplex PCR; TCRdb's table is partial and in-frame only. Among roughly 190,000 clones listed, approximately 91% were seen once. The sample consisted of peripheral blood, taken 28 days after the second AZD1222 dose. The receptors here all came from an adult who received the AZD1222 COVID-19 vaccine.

This CDR3 reads CAISAFFDRGRETQYF. DNA for the CDR3: TGTGCCATCAGTGCGTTTTTCGACAGGGGAAGAGAGACCCAGTACTTC. The V call is TRBV10-3, the J call TRBJ2-5; 8 nucleotides align to TRBD1. The CDR3 is 16 amino acids. Trimming took 4 bases from V and 4 from J; bases not matched to a gene: 11. Germline lookup yields CDR1 ENHRY and CDR2 SYGVKD.

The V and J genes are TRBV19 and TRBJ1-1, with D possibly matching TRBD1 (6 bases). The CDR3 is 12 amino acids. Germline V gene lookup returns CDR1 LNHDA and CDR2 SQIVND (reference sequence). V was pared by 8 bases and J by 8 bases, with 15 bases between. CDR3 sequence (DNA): TGTGCCAGTGGCGCAGGGGCGAGGGAAGCTTTCTTT. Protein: CASGAGAREAFF.

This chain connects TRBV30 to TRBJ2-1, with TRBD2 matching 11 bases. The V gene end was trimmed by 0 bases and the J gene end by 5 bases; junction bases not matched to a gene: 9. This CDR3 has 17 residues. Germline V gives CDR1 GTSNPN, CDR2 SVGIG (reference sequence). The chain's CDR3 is CAWSVLLAGGPDNEQFF. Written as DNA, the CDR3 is TGTGCCTGGAGTGTATTGTTAGCGGGAGGGCCTGACAATGAGCAGTTCTTC.

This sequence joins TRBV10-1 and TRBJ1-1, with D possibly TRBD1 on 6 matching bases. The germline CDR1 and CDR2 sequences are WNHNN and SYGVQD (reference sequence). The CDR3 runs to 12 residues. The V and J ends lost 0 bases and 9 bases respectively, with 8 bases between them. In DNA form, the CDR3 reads TGCGCCAGCAGTGAGTCGAGGGGGAAAGCTTTCTTT. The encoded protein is CASSESRGKAFF.

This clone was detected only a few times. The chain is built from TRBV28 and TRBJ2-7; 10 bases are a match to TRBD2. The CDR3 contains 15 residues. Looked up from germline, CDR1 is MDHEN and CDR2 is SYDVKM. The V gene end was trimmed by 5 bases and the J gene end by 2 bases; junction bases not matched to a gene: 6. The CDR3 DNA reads TGTGCCAGCAGTCCCGGACTAGCGGCGACCTACGAGCAGTACTTC. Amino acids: CASSPGLAATYEQYF.

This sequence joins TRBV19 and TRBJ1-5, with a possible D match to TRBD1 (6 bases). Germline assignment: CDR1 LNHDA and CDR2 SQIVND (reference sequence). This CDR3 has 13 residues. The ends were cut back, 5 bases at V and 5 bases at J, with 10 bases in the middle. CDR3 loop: CASSEGDDQPQHF. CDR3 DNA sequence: TGTGCCAGTAGTGAGGGGGACGATCAGCCCCAGCATTTT.

Here the CDR3 DNA reads TGTGCCAGCAGCCTCGGGGTGGAGACCCAGTACTTC. Encoded protein: CASSLGVETQYF. This sequence joins TRBV11-3 and TRBJ2-5; possible D gene TRBD2, 5 bases. Germline V gene sequence: CDR1 SGHNT, CDR2 YENEEA. Trimming cost V 5 bases and J 5 bases, with 9 bases left between them. The CDR3 covers 12 residues.

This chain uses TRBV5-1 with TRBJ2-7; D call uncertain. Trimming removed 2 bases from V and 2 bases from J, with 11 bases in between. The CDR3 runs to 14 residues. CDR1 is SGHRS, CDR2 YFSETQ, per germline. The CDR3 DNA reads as TGCGCCAGCAGCTTATCGGGCCTCGCCTACGAGCAGTACTTC. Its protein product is CASSLSGLAYEQYF. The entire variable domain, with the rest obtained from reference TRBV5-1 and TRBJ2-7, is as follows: KAGVTQTPRYLIKTRGQQVTLSCSPISGHRSVSWYQQTPGQGLQFLFEYFSETQRNKGNFPGRFSGRQFSNSRSEMNVSTLELGDSALYLCASSLSGLAYEQYFGPGTRLTVT.

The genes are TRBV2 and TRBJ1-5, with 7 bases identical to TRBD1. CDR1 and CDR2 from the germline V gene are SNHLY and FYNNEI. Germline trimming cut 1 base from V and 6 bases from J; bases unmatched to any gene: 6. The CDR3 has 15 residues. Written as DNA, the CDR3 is TGTGCCAGCAGTGAAGAGACAGGGAGGGCTCAGCCCCAGCATTTT. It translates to CASSEETGRAQPQHF.

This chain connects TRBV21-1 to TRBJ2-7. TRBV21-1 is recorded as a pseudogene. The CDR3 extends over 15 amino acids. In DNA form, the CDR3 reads TGTGCCAGCAGCAAAGTCCGTCGGCCCTCCTACGAGCAGTACTTC. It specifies CASSKVRRPSYEQYF.

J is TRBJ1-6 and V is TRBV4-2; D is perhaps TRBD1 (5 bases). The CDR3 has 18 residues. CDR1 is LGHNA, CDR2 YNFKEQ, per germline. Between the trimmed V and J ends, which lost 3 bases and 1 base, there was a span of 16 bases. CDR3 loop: CASSHSWGEGSYNSPLHF. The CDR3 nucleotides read TGTGCCAGCAGCCACTCCTGGGGGGAGGGGTCCTATAATTCACCCCTCCACTTT.

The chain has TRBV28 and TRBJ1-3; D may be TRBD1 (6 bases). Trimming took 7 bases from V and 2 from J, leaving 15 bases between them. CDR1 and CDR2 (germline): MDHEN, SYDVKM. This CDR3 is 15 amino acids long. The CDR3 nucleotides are TGTGCCAGCAAACCCCACTGGACAGCTGGAAACACCATATATTTT. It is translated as CASKPHWTAGNTIYF.

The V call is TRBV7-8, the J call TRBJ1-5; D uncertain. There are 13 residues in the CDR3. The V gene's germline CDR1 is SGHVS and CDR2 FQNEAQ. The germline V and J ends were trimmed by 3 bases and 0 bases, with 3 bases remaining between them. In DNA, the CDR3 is TGTGCCAGCAGCTTCAGTAGCAATCAGCCCCAGCATTTT. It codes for CASSFSSNQPQHF.

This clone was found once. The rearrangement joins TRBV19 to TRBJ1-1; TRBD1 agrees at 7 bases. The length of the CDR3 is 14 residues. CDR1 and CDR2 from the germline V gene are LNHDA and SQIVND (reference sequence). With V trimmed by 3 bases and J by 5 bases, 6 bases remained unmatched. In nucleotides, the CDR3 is TGTGCCAGTAGTATTAGGTTCAGGGGGACTGAAGCTTTCTTT. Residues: CASSIRFRGTEAFF.

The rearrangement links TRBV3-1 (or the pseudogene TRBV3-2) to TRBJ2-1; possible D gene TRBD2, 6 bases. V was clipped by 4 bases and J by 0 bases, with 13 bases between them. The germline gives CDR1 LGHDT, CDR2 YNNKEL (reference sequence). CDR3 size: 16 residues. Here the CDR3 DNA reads TGTGCCAGCAGCCCTTATAAGCGGGCCTCCTACAATGAGCAGTTCTTC. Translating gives CASSPYKRASYNEQFF.

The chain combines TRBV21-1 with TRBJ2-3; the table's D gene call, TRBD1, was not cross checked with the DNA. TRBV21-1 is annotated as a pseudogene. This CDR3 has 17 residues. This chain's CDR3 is CASSKAPGQGAGDTQYF. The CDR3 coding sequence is TGTGCCAGCAGCAAAGCTCCGGGACAGGGGGCTGGAGATACGCAGTATTTT.

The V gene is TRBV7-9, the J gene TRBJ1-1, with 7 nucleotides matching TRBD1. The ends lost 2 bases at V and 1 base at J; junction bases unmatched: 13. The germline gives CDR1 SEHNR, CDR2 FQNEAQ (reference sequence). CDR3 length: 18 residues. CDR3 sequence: CASSLRAQGGTRNTEAFF. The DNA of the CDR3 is TGTGCCAGCAGCTTACGGGCCCAAGGGGGCACTCGGAACACTGAAGCTTTCTTT.

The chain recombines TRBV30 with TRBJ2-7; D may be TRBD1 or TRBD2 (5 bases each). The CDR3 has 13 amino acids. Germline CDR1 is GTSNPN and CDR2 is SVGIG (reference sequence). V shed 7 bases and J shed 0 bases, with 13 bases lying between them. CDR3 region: CAYGTGNSYEQYF. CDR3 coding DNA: TGTGCCTACGGGACGGGGAACTCCTACGAGCAGTACTTC.

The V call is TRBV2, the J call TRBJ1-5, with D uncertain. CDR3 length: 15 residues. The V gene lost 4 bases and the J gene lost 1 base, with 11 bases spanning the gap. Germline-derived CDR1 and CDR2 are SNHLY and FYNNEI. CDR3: CASSGMAVSNQPQHF. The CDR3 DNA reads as TGTGCCAGCAGTGGGATGGCGGTCAGCAATCAGCCCCAGCATTTT.

The CDR3, as DNA: TGTGCCAGTAGTATAGGGGGACAGGGGATTTCACCCCTCCACTTT. Its translation is CASSIGGQGISPLHF. The chain combines TRBV19 with TRBJ1-6; TRBD1 aligns across 10 bases. Germline CDR1 LNHDA, CDR2 SQIVND (reference sequence). J lost 9 bases, V lost 1 base, and 3 bases had no gene match. CDR3 length equals 15 residues.